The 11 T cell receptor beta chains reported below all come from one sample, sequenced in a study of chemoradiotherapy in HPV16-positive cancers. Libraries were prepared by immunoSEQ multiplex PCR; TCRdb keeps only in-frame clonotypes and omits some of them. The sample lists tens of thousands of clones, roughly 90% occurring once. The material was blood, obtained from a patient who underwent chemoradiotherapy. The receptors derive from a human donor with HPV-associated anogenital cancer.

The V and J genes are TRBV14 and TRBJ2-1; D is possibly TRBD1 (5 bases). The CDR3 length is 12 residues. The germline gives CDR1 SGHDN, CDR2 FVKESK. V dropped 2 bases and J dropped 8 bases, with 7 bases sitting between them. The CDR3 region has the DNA TGTGCCAGCAGCCAACTAGGGGATGAGCAGTTCTTC. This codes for CASSQLGDEQFF.

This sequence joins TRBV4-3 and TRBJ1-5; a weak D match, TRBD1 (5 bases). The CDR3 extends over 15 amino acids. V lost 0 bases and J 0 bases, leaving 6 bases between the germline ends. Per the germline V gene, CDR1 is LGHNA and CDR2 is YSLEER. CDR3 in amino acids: CASSQDQGSNQPQHF. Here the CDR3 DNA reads TGCGCCAGCAGCCAAGATCAGGGTAGCAATCAGCCCCAGCATTTT.

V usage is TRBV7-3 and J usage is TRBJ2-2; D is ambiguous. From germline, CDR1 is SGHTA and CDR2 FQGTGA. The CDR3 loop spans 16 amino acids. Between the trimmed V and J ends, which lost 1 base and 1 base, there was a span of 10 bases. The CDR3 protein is CASSLSPHWNTGELFF. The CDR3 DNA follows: TGTGCCAGCAGCTTAAGCCCCCACTGGAACACCGGGGAGCTGTTTTTT.

CDR3 coding DNA: TGTGCCAGCAGCCAAGACGGGGCCACAGATACGCAGTATTTT. The encoded protein is CASSQDGATDTQYF. The rearrangement links TRBV14 to TRBJ2-3; perhaps D is TRBD1 or TRBD2 (5 bases each). V lost 0 bases and J lost 2, with 6 bases in between. This CDR3 has 14 residues. CDR1 is SGHDN and CDR2 is FVKESK in the germline V gene.

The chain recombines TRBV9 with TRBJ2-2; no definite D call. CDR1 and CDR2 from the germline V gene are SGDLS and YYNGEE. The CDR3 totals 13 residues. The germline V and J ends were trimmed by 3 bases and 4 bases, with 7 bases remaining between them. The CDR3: CASSGTVTGELFF. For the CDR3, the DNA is TGTGCCAGCAGCGGGACGGTCACCGGGGAGCTGTTTTTT.

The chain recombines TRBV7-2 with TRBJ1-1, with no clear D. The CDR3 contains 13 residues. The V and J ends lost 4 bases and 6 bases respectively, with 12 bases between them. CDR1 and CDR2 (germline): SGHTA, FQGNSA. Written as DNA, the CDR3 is TGTGCCAGCAGCTCCCAGAGTCCCTCTGAAGCTTTCTTT. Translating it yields CASSSQSPSEAFF.

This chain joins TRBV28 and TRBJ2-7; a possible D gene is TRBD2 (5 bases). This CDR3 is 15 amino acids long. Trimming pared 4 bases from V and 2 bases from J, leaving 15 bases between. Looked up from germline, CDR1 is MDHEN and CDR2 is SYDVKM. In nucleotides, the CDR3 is TGTGCCAGCAGTTCCCGGGCCCTAGCCCCCTACGAGCAGTACTTC. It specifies CASSSRALAPYEQYF.

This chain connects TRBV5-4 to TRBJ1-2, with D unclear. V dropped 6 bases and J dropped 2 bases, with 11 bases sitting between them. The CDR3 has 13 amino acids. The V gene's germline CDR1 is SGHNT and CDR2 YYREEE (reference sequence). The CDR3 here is CASTPATNYGYTF. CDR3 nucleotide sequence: TGTGCCAGCACCCCGGCTACAAACTATGGCTACACCTTC.

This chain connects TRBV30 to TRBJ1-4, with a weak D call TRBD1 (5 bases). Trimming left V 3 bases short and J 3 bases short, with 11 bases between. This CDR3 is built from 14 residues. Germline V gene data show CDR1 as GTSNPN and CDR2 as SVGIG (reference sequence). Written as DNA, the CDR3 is TGTGCCTGGAGCTGGGGCTGGGCTAATGAAAAACTGTTTTTT. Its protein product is CAWSWGWANEKLFF.

CDR3 nucleotide sequence: TGTGCCAGCAGCGCAGGGGCGGGCGACTCACCCCTCCACTTT. Its translation: CASSAGAGDSPLHF. The chain couples TRBV9 to TRBJ1-6; weak D call: TRBD1 (6 bases). The CDR3 contains 14 residues. Trimming took 3 bases from V and 10 from J, leaving 14 bases between them. The V gene's germline CDR1 is SGDLS and CDR2 YYNGEE.

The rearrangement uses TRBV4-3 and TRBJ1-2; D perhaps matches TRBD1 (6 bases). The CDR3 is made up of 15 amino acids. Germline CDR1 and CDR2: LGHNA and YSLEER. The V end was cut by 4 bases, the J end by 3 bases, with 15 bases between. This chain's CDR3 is CASSPRGGTDYGYTF. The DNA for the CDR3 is TGCGCCAGCAGCCCCAGGGGAGGGACGGACTATGGCTACACCTTC.